Sequencing of this TCR beta chain was carried out in a study of shared clonotypes between healthy human individuals. Trimming pared 6 bases from V and 4 bases from J, leaving 13 bases between. The V gene's germline CDR1 is LNHDA and CDR2 SQIVND (reference sequence). There are 14 residues in the CDR3. Every immunoSEQ plate was one replicate of a subset's evenly spread DNA. Sorted-subset replicate PCR reactions were performed with about 200 ng DNA, corresponding to 25,000 to 35,000 T cell genomes. Produced via immunoSEQ multiplex PCR; TCRdb's table is partial and in-frame only. Found here are fewer than 3 million clones, 92% of them singletons; the top ten hold roughly 0.34%.

Sequencing used naive CD4+ T cells from PBMCs. The subset is: CD45RA+ positively selected. The TCR originated in a young man in good health. Some clones in this sample may be carry-over from other donors' samples. The chain combines TRBV19 with TRBJ2-1; D unclear. Written as DNA, the CDR3 is TGTGCCAGTAGGAGGTCCCTCACGTACAATGAGCAGTTCTTC. Protein product: CASRRSLTYNEQFF.